This T cell receptor beta chain was found in a study of post-analysis software for immune sequencing data. This clonotype was detected ten times or more. Its antigen remains unidentified. TCR beta cDNA libraries had unique molecular identifiers. Once about 0.85 to 10 million T cells were used, hundreds of thousands of cDNA molecules resulted. TCRdb called the PCR reads again in MiXCR, with one record for every CDR3 protein. Counted here are about 760,000 distinct CDR3 sequences, roughly 27% occurring once; the ten biggest clones make up more than 0.45%. Between the trimmed V and J ends, which lost 6 bases and 5 bases, there was a span of 10 bases. The V gene's germline CDR1 is SEHNR and CDR2 FQNEAQ (reference sequence). The CDR3 length is 12 residues. Study-wide results and limits: There was significantly lower normalized Chao1 diversity in multiple sclerosis patients than in controls. Relative to controls, patients had a few TRBV segments at higher frequency, with TRBV5-6, TRBV5-1 and TRBV20-1 among these.

This sequence was found in a girl aged 5-17 years with multiple sclerosis. Material for sequencing was blood. The chain employs TRBV7-9 and TRBJ2-5; D not resolved. CDR3 residues: CASSSQGETQYF. The DNA for the CDR3 is TGTGCCAGCAGTTCCCAAGGGGAGACCCAGTACTTC.